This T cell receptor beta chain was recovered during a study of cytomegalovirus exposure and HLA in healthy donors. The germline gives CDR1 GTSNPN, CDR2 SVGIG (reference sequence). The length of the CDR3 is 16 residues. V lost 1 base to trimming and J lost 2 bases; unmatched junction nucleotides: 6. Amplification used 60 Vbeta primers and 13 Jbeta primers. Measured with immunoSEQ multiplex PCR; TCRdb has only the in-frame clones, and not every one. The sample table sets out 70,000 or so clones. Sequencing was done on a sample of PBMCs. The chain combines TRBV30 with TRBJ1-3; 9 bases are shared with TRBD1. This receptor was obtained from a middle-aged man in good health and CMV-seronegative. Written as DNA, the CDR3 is TGTGCCTGGAGTGCTGGACAGGGGCTGACTGGAAACACCATATATTTT. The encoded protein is CAWSAGQGLTGNTIYF.